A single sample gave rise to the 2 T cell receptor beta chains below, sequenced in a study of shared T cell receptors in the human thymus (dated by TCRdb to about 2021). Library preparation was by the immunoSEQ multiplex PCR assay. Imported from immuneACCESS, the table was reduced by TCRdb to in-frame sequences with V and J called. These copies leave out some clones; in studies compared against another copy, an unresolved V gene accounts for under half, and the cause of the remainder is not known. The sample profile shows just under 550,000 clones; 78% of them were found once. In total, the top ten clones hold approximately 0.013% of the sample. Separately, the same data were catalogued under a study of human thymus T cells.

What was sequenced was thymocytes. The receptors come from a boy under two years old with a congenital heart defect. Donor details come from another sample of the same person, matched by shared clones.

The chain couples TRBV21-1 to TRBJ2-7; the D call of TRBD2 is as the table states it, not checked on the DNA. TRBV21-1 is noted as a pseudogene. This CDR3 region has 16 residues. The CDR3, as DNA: TGTGCCAGCAGCAATGGGTCGCGGGAGGACTCCTACGAGCAGTACTTC. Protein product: CASSNGSREDSYEQYF.

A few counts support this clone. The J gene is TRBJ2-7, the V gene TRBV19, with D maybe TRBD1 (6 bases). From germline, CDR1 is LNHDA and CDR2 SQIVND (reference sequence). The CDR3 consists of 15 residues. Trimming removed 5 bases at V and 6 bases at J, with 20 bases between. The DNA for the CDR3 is TGTGCCAGTAGTTGGAACCGGGACGAACAGGGCGAGCAGTACTTC. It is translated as CASSWNRDEQGEQYF.